This T cell receptor (beta chain) originates from a study of blood T cell repertoires in COVID-19. Data came from immunoSEQ multiplex PCR; TCRdb stores just in-frame clones and leaves some out. The data contain tens of thousands of clones, over 70% of them seen just once; the ten biggest clones take up just over 3%. With V trimmed by 4 bases and J by 2 bases, 3 bases remained unmatched. CDR1 is MNHEY and CDR2 is SVGAGI in the germline V gene. The CDR3 extends over 14 amino acids. The source of this sequence is a man between 65 and 85 years old with COVID-19, enrolled during active disease. The sequenced sample was peripheral blood. The chain recombines TRBV6-5 with TRBJ2-7, with 9 positions matching TRBD1. This chain's CDR3 is CASSSWDRAYEQYF. Here the CDR3 DNA reads TGTGCCAGCAGTTCCTGGGACAGGGCCTACGAGCAGTACTTC.